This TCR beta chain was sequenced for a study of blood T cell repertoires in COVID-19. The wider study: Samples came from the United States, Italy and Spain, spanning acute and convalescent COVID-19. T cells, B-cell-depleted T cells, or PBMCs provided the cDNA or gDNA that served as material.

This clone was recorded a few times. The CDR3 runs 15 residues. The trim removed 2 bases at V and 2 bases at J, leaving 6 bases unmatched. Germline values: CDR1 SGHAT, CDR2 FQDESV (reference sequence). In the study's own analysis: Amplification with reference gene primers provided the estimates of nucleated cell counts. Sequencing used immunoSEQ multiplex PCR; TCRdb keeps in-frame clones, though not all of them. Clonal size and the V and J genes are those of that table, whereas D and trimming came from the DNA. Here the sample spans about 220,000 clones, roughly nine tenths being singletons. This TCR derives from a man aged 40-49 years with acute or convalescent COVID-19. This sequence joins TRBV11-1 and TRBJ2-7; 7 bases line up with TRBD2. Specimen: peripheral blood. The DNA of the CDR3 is TGTGCCAGCAGCTTATTGGCAGGGACTACCTACGAGCAGTACTTC. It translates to CASSLLAGTTYEQYF. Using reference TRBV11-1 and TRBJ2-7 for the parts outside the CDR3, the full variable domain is EAEVAQSPRYKITEKSQAVAFWCDPISGHATLYWYRQILGQGPELLVQFQDESVVDDSQLPKDRFSAERLKGVDSTLKIQPAELGDSAMYLCASSLLAGTTYEQYFGPGTRLTVT.